These 8 T cell receptor beta chains share one sample of origin, sequenced in a study of identical twins (dated by TCRdb to 2016 to 2018). The method behind the library was 5' RACE. The run used an Illumina HiSeq 2000. Using fastp trimming at Q25 and MiXCR clonotype assembly, TCRdb reanalyzed the public sequencing data and kept in-frame beta chains. Each entry merges the rows of one CDR3 protein and shows their most common DNA and genes. For this sample there are approximately 680,000 distinct CDR3 sequences; roughly 7.2% appear just once. 1.6% of the sample is in the top ten clones. The sample also formed part of further work on yellow fever vaccine responses in identical twins.

Sequencing used PBMCs. These receptors originate from a woman aged 18-29 years in good health.

This clonotype occurred a few times. The chain employs TRBV9 and TRBJ2-3; D remains ambiguous. The CDR3 sequence is 17 residues long. Germline V gene lookup returns CDR1 SGDLS and CDR2 YYNGEE. Trimming stripped 4 bases from V and 2 bases from J, with 20 bases between. CDR3 protein: CASSHNLQLSITDTQYF. The DNA of the CDR3 is TGTGCCAGCAGCCACAACCTCCAGCTTAGCATCACAGATACGCAGTATTTT.

This clonotype was counted only a few times. V usage is TRBV12-3 or TRBV12-4 and J usage is TRBJ2-3, with D perhaps matching TRBD2 (6 bases). The CDR3 extends over 15 amino acids. V lost 5 bases and J 4 bases, leaving 16 bases between the germline ends. CDR3 in amino acids: CASSREARRSDTQYF. CDR3 sequence (DNA): TGTGCCAGCAGTAGGGAGGCCCGGAGATCAGATACGCAGTATTTT.

As regards this clonotype: Its ends do not fully match the called genes, so a read error is possible. The chain combines TRBV20-1 with TRBJ2-3; D is undetermined. The CDR3 runs 17 residues. In germline, CDR1 is DFQATT, CDR2 SNEGSKA (reference sequence). The chain's CDR3 is CCAREPIPEKRTDTQYF. CDR3 nucleotide sequence: TGCTGTGCTAGAGAGCCCATTCCCGAAAAGCGCACAGATACGCAGTATTTT.

This clonotype was seen more than once but under ten times. The chain carries TRBV3-1 and TRBJ1-6, with D tentatively TRBD1 (6 bases). Germline CDR1 reads LGHDT; CDR2 reads YNNKEL (reference sequence). CDR3 length: 16 amino acids. V was shortened by 7 bases and J by 6 bases, with 19 bases between the two germline ends. The CDR3 sequence: CASTTEGGSRNSPLHF. As DNA, the CDR3 is TGTGCCAGCACCACAGAGGGGGGTTCACGTAATTCACCCCTCCACTTT.

This clonotype was counted only a few times. The rearrangement links TRBV10-3 to TRBJ2-7; a possible D gene is TRBD1 (6 bases). The CDR3 runs 14 residues. From germline, CDR1 is ENHRY and CDR2 SYGVKD. Trimming pared 4 bases from V and 3 bases from J, leaving 13 bases between. The CDR3 here is CAISGGWTVYEQYF. The CDR3 region has the DNA TGTGCCATCAGTGGGGGTTGGACAGTCTACGAGCAGTACTTC.

J is TRBJ2-1 and V is TRBV4-1; 9 bases match TRBD1. CDR1 is MGHRA, CDR2 YSYEKL, per germline. The V gene end was trimmed by 5 bases and the J gene end by 5 bases; junction bases not matched to a gene: 7. The CDR3 spans 15 residues. This CDR3 is CASSDRDRENNEQFF. The CDR3 DNA reads TGCGCCAGCAGCGACCGGGACAGGGAGAACAATGAGCAGTTCTTC.

This clonotype was seen many times. This rearrangement joins TRBV10-1 to TRBJ2-1; the D is unclear. Per the germline V gene, CDR1 is WNHNN and CDR2 is SYGVQD (reference sequence). There are 13 residues in the CDR3. The V gene lost 4 bases and the J gene lost 5 bases, with 9 bases spanning the gap. The CDR3, as DNA: TGCGCCAGCAGTGTAGGGCCGGACAATGAGCAGTTCTTC. It codes for CASSVGPDNEQFF.

The table lists this clonotype with many counts. V and J are TRBV29-1 and TRBJ2-1; TRBD2 matches 7 bases. Germline V gene lookup returns CDR1 SQVTM and CDR2 ANQGSEA. V shed 0 bases and J 4 bases; nucleotides not matched to a gene: 6. The CDR3 is made up of 15 amino acids. In DNA, the CDR3 is TGCAGCGTTGAAGATGTGGGGGGGAGTTACAATGAGCAGTTCTTC. Protein sequence: CSVEDVGGSYNEQFF.